Below are 23 T cell receptor beta chains sequenced from a single sample in a study of blood T cell repertoires in COVID-19. The assay was immunoSEQ multiplex PCR, and TCRdb's table has in-frame clones only and misses some. The data show 250,000 or so clones, nearly 90% seen once. The sequenced sample was peripheral blood. These receptors originate from a woman in her sixties or seventies with COVID-19, enrolled during active disease.

This rearrangement joins TRBV9 to TRBJ1-3; 8 bases are a match to TRBD1. V lost 3 bases, J lost 4 bases, and 12 bases stayed unmatched. The CDR3 is 17 amino acids. CDR1 and CDR2 from the germline V gene are SGDLS and YYNGEE. CDR3 bases: TGTGCCAGCAGCGCCCATTTCCAGGGGGCCCAAGGAAACACCATATATTTT. It translates to CASSAHFQGAQGNTIYF.

V and J are TRBV19 and TRBJ1-3; D unresolved. V lost 7 bases and J lost 0, with 10 bases in between. The CDR3 covers 14 residues. Germline V lookup: CDR1 LNHDA, CDR2 SQIVND (reference sequence). The CDR3: CASTQAPSGNTIYF. The CDR3 bases are TGTGCCAGTACTCAAGCCCCCTCTGGAAACACCATATATTTT.

This clone appeared once. The chain recombines TRBV19 with TRBJ2-3, with 10 bases that match TRBD2. After removal of 5 bases from V and 0 bases from J, the junction contained 8 bases not matched to a gene. Germline lookup yields CDR1 LNHDA and CDR2 SQIVND (reference sequence). The CDR3 contains 17 residues. The CDR3 is CASSLSLAGSSTDTQYF. For the CDR3, the DNA is TGTGCCAGTAGTCTGTCACTAGCGGGGTCCAGCACAGATACGCAGTATTTT.

This clone was counted a few times. The rearrangement uses TRBV7-8 and TRBJ2-1, with D unresolved. V was shortened by 5 bases and J by 4 bases, with 6 bases between the two germline ends. The germline CDR1 and CDR2 sequences are SGHVS and FQNEAQ. The CDR3 covers 12 residues. As DNA, the CDR3 is TGTGCCAGCAGCCACTATTACAATGAGCAGTTCTTC. Amino acids: CASSHYYNEQFF.

This clone was picked up a small number of times. The rearrangement links TRBV6-5 to TRBJ1-6, with TRBD1 matching over 7 bases. This CDR3 is built from 14 residues. Germline CDR1 MNHEY, CDR2 SVGAGI. Trimming cost V 6 bases and J 8 bases; bases outside gene matches: 7. CDR3: CASRIQGRHSPLHF. CDR3 in DNA: TGTGCCAGCAGAATACAGGGGCGTCATTCACCCCTCCACTTT.

The V gene is TRBV6-5, the J gene TRBJ1-2; D uncertain. This CDR3 is 12 amino acids long. V was trimmed by 2 bases and J by 8 bases, leaving 9 bases between them. Germline CDR1 and CDR2: MNHEY and SVGAGI. The CDR3 is CASSYGAGGYTF. The CDR3 DNA is TGTGCCAGCAGTTACGGAGCGGGGGGCTACACCTTC.

V usage is TRBV28 and J usage is TRBJ2-7, with D unclear. The CDR3 totals 12 residues. Per germline, CDR1 MDHEN and CDR2 SYDVKM. V was cut by 1 base and J by 4 bases, with 5 bases left in between. This chain's CDR3 is CASSLSQYEQYF. CDR3 coding DNA: TGTGCCAGCAGTTTATCACAGTACGAGCAGTACTTC.

V usage is TRBV5-1 and J usage is TRBJ1-6; D perhaps matches TRBD1 (5 bases). In germline, CDR1 is SGHRS, CDR2 YFSETQ. The CDR3 is 17 amino acids. V shed 0 bases and J shed 1 base, with 11 bases lying between them. CDR3 DNA: TGCGCCAGCAGCTTGGAAAGGGGAAGGTCCTATAATTCACCCCTCCACTTT. Translating it yields CASSLERGRSYNSPLHF.

The chain combines TRBV30 with TRBJ2-5, with a weak D call TRBD2 (5 bases). Trimming removed 1 base from V and 5 bases from J, with 17 bases in between. Germline V CDR1 and CDR2: GTSNPN, SVGIG (reference sequence). This CDR3 spans 15 amino acids. In DNA form, the CDR3 reads TGTGCCTGGAGTGGTGCCCAAGGAGCGGAGGAGACCCAGTACTTC. This gives the protein CAWSGAQGAEETQYF.

The chain carries TRBV30 and TRBJ2-7, with no clear D. V shed 5 bases and J shed 3 bases, with 14 bases lying between them. This CDR3 spans 13 amino acids. CDR1 GTSNPN and CDR2 SVGIG come from the germline V gene (reference sequence). The chain's CDR3 is CAWGFSGLYEQYF. In nucleotides, the CDR3 is TGTGCCTGGGGGTTTTCAGGTCTCTACGAGCAGTACTTC.

The chain has TRBV4-2 and TRBJ2-1; D remains unclear. V dropped 4 bases and J dropped 4 bases, with 8 bases sitting between them. CDR1 is LGHNA and CDR2 is YNFKEQ in the germline V gene. There are 13 residues in the CDR3. DNA of the CDR3: TGTGCCAGCAGCCTTATAGATTACAATGAGCAGTTCTTC. This encodes CASSLIDYNEQFF.

This rearrangement joins TRBV7-9 to TRBJ2-5; TRBD1 matches at 8 bases. The CDR3 runs to 15 residues. The V segment lost 2 bases and the J segment 2 bases; nucleotides outside the gene matches: 4. Germline CDR1 reads SEHNR; CDR2 reads FQNEAQ (reference sequence). This CDR3 reads CASSLRWTGQETQYF. CDR3 DNA sequence: TGTGCCAGCAGCTTAAGGTGGACAGGGCAAGAGACCCAGTACTTC.

In its sample, this clone was seen a few times. The chain employs TRBV6-5 and TRBJ1-1, with D perhaps matching TRBD1 (5 bases). Trimming cost V 7 bases and J 5 bases, with 17 bases left between them. From germline, CDR1 is MNHEY and CDR2 SVGAGI. The CDR3 has 14 amino acids. DNA for the CDR3: TGTGCCAGCACCATGGGTGGGGGGAGAACTGAAGCTTTCTTT. Translated, it gives CASTMGGGRTEAFF.

This chain uses TRBV7-3 with TRBJ2-3, with 9 nucleotides matching TRBD2. The germline V gene encodes CDR1 SGHTA and CDR2 FQGTGA. CDR3 length: 15 amino acids. V dropped 5 bases and J dropped 5; count of bases not matched to a gene: 8. The CDR3 DNA reads as TGTGCCAGCAGCCGAGGCGGGGGGGCCAAAGATACGCAGTATTTT. Translated, it gives CASSRGGGAKDTQYF. The entire variable domain, with the rest obtained from reference TRBV7-3 and TRBJ2-3, is as follows: GAGVSQTPSNKVTEKGKYVELRCDPISGHTALYWYRQSLGQGPEFLIYFQGTGAADDSGLPNDRFFAVRPEGSVSTLKIQRTERGDSAVYLCASSRGGGAKDTQYFGPGTRLTVL.

The genes are TRBV14 and TRBJ2-3; D may be TRBD1 (5 bases). This CDR3 is built from 17 residues. V lost 3 bases and J lost 6, with 22 bases in between. In germline, CDR1 is SGHDN, CDR2 FVKESK. This CDR3 reads CASSHIAVRDSLDTQYF. CDR3 bases: TGTGCCAGCAGCCACATAGCTGTCAGGGATAGTTTGGATACGCAGTATTTT.

V gene TRBV5-6 combines with J gene TRBJ1-2; 9 bases agree with TRBD1. This CDR3 has 16 amino acids. Germline lookup yields CDR1 SGHDT and CDR2 YYEEEE. V dropped 4 bases and J dropped 8; count of bases not matched to a gene: 15. The CDR3 loop reads CASSTPGGDRARGYTF. CDR3 sequence (DNA): TGTGCCAGCAGCACCCCGGGGGGGGACAGGGCCAGAGGCTACACCTTC. Full variable domain (missing parts from reference TRBV5-6 and TRBJ1-2): DAGVTQSPTHLIKTRGQQVTLRCSPKSGHDTVSWYQQALGQGPQFIFQYYEEEERQRGNFPDRFSGHQFPNYSSELNVNALLLGDSALYLCASSTPGGDRARGYTFGSGTRLTVV.

The chain joins TRBV4-1 to TRBJ2-1, with TRBD1 matching over 7 bases. V dropped 0 bases and J dropped 9; count of bases not matched to a gene: 17. The CDR3 length is 18 residues. CDR1 and CDR2 from the germline V gene are MGHRA and YSYEKL. DNA for the CDR3: TGCGCCAGCAGCCAAGATCCTTCCGGACAGGCGAAAAACGGTGAGCAGTTCTTC. It is translated as CASSQDPSGQAKNGEQFF.

V gene TRBV15 combines with J gene TRBJ1-1, with unresolved D. Germline V gives CDR1 LNHNV, CDR2 YYDKDF (reference sequence). The CDR3 consists of 13 residues. V lost 4 bases and J 1 base, leaving 7 bases between the germline ends. CDR3 nucleotides: TGTGCCACCAGCACACAGCAGAACACTGAAGCTTTCTTT. This encodes CATSTQQNTEAFF.

V gene TRBV9 combines with J gene TRBJ2-7; 7 bases map to TRBD2. Germline-derived CDR1 and CDR2 are SGDLS and YYNGEE. The CDR3 consists of 15 residues. J gave up 6 bases and V 0 bases, and 9 bases lay outside the gene matches. The CDR3 is CASSVAPAGFSEQYF. DNA of the CDR3: TGTGCCAGCAGCGTAGCACCAGCGGGGTTTTCCGAGCAGTACTTC.

V gene TRBV11-1 combines with J gene TRBJ2-5; TRBD1 agrees at 7 bases. CDR1 SGHAT and CDR2 FQDESV come from the germline V gene (reference sequence). The CDR3 extends over 15 amino acids. Trimming at V came to 0 bases and at J to 4 bases, leaving 5 bases not matched to a gene. CDR3 sequence reads: CASSLAAAGGETQYF. Written as DNA, the CDR3 is TGTGCCAGCAGCTTAGCGGCAGCAGGGGGAGAGACCCAGTACTTC.

This rearrangement joins TRBV5-1 to TRBJ2-2, with 7 positions matching TRBD1. With V trimmed by 4 bases and J by 4 bases, 7 bases remained unmatched. CDR3 length equals 15 residues. The germline gives CDR1 SGHRS, CDR2 YFSETQ. CDR3: CASSEKGASTGELFF. The CDR3 coding sequence is TGCGCCAGCAGCGAAAAGGGGGCGAGCACCGGGGAGCTGTTTTTT. The full variable domain, with the rest looked up from reference TRBV5-1 and TRBJ2-2, is KAGVTQTPRYLIKTRGQQVTLSCSPISGHRSVSWYQQTPGQGLQFLFEYFSETQRNKGNFPGRFSGRQFSNSRSEMNVSTLELGDSALYLCASSEKGASTGELFFGEGSRLTVL.

The chain combines TRBV6-5 with TRBJ2-4; D possibly corresponds to TRBD1 (6 bases). The V end lost 8 bases, the J end lost 4 bases, and 9 bases lay between the germline ends. This CDR3 contains 12 residues. The germline CDR1 and CDR2 sequences are MNHEY and SVGAGI. Here the CDR3 reads CASGTLKNIQYF. DNA for the CDR3: TGTGCCAGCGGGACACTAAAAAACATTCAGTACTTC.

This chain joins TRBV19 and TRBJ1-2; TRBD1 matches at 8 bases. Losses at the gene ends were 7 bases for V and 4 bases for J; bases not matched to a gene: 14. Germline V gene sequence: CDR1 LNHDA, CDR2 SQIVND (reference sequence). The CDR3 runs 16 residues. The CDR3 region is CASTLDRVNWVYGYTF. Here the CDR3 DNA reads TGTGCCAGTACCCTGGACAGGGTGAATTGGGTCTATGGCTACACCTTC.